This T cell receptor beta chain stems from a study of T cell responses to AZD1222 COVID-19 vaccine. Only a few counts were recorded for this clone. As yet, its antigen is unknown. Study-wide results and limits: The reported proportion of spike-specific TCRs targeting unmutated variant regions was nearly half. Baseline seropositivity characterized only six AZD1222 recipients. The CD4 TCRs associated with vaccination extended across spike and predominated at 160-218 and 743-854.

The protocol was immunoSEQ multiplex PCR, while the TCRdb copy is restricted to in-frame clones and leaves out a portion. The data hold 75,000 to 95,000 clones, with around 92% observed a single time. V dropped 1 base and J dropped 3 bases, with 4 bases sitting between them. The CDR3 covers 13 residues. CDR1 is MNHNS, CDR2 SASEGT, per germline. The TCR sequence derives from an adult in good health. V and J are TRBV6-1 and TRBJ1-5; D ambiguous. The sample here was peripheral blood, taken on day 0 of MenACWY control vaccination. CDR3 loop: CASSEGLNQPQHF. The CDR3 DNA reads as TGTGCCAGCAGTGAAGGTCTCAATCAGCCCCAGCATTTT.